This T cell receptor (beta chain) was captured in a study of T cell responses to AZD1222 COVID-19 vaccine. With respect to this clone: Its target is unknown.

Study-level points and caveats: AZD1222 recipients seropositive at baseline numbered only six. A reported finding is that nearly half of spike-specific TCRs target unmutated variant regions. The sample set comprised mostly white British donors with more females, and clonal diversity was possibly underestimated. Only after the peak T cell response were repertoires sampled.

The table came from immunoSEQ multiplex PCR; TCRdb's copy has only in-frame clones and leaves some out. Of nearly 110,000 clones in the sample, about 90% are singletons; the top ten hold about 6.8%. The CDR3 consists of 16 residues. The sequencing used peripheral blood, collected 28 days after the second AZD1222 dose. The receptor's source is an adult who received the AZD1222 COVID-19 vaccine. The chain employs TRBV21-1 and TRBJ1-5. TRBV21-1 is described as a pseudogene. CDR3 sequence (DNA): TGTGCCAGCAGCAAAAGCGGGCAGGGCGGGAATCAGCCCCAGCATTTT. It codes for CASSKSGQGGNQPQHF.